The 8 T cell receptor beta chains below were found in one sample sequenced in a study of cytomegalovirus exposure and HLA in healthy donors. The assay was immunoSEQ multiplex PCR, and TCRdb's table has in-frame clones only and misses some. The sample consists of about 180,000 clones, 85% of them appearing once. The source material was PBMCs. The source of these receptors is a young man in good health and CMV-seropositive.

This chain joins TRBV28 and TRBJ2-5, with a possible D match to TRBD1 (7 bases). V lost 7 bases to trimming and J lost 5 bases, with 20 bases between them. The CDR3 extends over 15 amino acids. The V gene's germline CDR1 is MDHEN and CDR2 SYDVKM. The CDR3 sequence: CASKGGRGGAETQYF. CDR3 in DNA: TGTGCCAGCAAAGGGGGCAGGGGAGGTGCGGAGACCCAGTACTTC.

V usage is TRBV28 and J usage is TRBJ1-5; perhaps TRBD1 as D (5 bases). Trimming left V 5 bases short and J 1 base short, with 12 bases between. Looked up from germline, CDR1 is MDHEN and CDR2 is SYDVKM. The CDR3 loop spans 15 amino acids. The CDR3 coding sequence is TGTGCCAGCAGTCCCGGGGGTCCCAGCAATCAGCCCCAGCATTTT. Its protein product is CASSPGGPSNQPQHF.

The chain combines TRBV9 with TRBJ2-1; TRBD2 is a possible D gene (5 bases). Deletions cut 3 bases from V and 13 bases from J, with 17 bases between. The germline gives CDR1 SGDLS, CDR2 YYNGEE. The CDR3 has 13 amino acids. The CDR3, as DNA: TGTGCCAGCAGCGCCCAACTTAGCGACTCACAGTTCTTC. Protein sequence: CASSAQLSDSQFF.

This rearrangement joins TRBV25-1 to TRBJ2-1; 9 bases match TRBD2. The CDR3 extends over 15 amino acids. Germline V lookup: CDR1 MGHDK, CDR2 SYGVNS. Unmatched junction bases numbered 4, after V lost 1 base and J lost 6 bases. The CDR3 is CASSESTSGRNEQFF. DNA of the CDR3: TGTGCCAGCAGTGAATCCACTAGCGGGCGCAATGAGCAGTTCTTC.

This chain links TRBV5-1 with TRBJ2-2; 12 nucleotides agree with TRBD2. CDR3 length: 16 residues. Germline trimming cut 4 bases from V and 6 bases from J; bases unmatched to any gene: 7. The V gene's germline CDR1 is SGHRS and CDR2 YFSETQ. CDR3 in DNA: TGCGCCAGCAGCCTTCCCGGGACTAGCGGGTCCGGGGAGCTGTTTTTT. Protein product: CASSLPGTSGSGELFF.

The chain employs TRBV30 and TRBJ2-7, with 7 bases matching TRBD1. This CDR3 is 14 amino acids long. J gave up 0 bases and V 1 base, and 3 bases lay outside the gene matches. Per the germline V gene, CDR1 is GTSNPN and CDR2 is SVGIG (reference sequence). The CDR3 nucleotides read TGTGCCTGGAGTGGGACAGGTATCTCCTACGAGCAGTACTTC. Its protein is CAWSGTGISYEQYF.

The chain uses TRBV4-2 and TRBJ2-7; tentatively, D is TRBD1 (5 bases). The ends were cut back, 1 base at V and 0 bases at J, with 13 bases in the middle. This CDR3 is built from 16 residues. Germline V gene sequence: CDR1 LGHNA, CDR2 YNFKEQ. In DNA form, the CDR3 reads TGTGCCAGCAGCCAAGTGGGAACAGGCCTCTCCTACGAGCAGTACTTC. It codes for CASSQVGTGLSYEQYF.

This chain uses TRBV12-5 with TRBJ1-1; perhaps TRBD1 as D (6 bases). Trimming removed 2 bases at V and 1 base at J, with 11 bases between. The germline V gene has CDR1 LGHNT and CDR2 FRNRAP. The length of the CDR3 is 15 residues. CDR3 bases: TGTGCTAGTGGTTTGCCAAGGGGACAGAACACTGAAGCTTTCTTT. Its protein is CASGLPRGQNTEAFF.